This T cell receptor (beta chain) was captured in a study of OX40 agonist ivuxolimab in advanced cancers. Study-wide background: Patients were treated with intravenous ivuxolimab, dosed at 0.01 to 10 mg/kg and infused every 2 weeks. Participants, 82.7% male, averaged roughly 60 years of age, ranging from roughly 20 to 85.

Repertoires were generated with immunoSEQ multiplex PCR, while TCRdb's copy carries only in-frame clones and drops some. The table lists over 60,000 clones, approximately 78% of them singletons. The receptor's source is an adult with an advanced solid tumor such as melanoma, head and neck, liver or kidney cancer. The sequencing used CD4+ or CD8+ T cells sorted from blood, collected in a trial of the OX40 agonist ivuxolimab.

The CDR3 region has the DNA TGTGCCAGCAGCTTCAGGTATAGCAATCAGCCCCAGCATTTT. It encodes CASSFRYSNQPQHF. J is TRBJ1-5 and V is TRBV7-2, with no clear D. In germline, CDR1 is SGHTA, CDR2 FQGNSA. The CDR3 is 14 amino acids. Trimming cost V 3 bases and J 0 bases, with 6 bases left between them. Complete variable domain (other parts from reference TRBV7-2 and TRBJ1-5): GAGVSQSPSNKVTEKGKDVELRCDPISGHTALYWYRQSLGQGLEFLIYFQGNSAPDKSGLPSDRFSAERTGGSVSTLTIQRTQQEDSAVYLCASSFRYSNQPQHFGDGTRLSIL.